A selection of T cell receptor beta chains follows, all from one sample in a study of blood T cell repertoires in COVID-19. The table came from immunoSEQ multiplex PCR; TCRdb's copy has only in-frame clones and leaves some out. Counted here are fewer than 350,000 clones, approximately 81% occurring once; the ten biggest clones make up about 2.9%. The sample comprised peripheral blood. The source of these receptors is a woman between 55 and 75 years old with active or convalescent COVID-19. Both conserved end residues are part of each CDR3. D genes are given only for firm matches. Rows give clone size only sometimes, using once, few, many, or a class for an expanded clone.

TRBV28,.,TRBJ1-2,.,TGTGCCAGCAGTGTACGAACCGGGTCCACCTATGGCTACACCTTC,CASSVRTGSTYGYTF
TRBV28,.,TRBJ2-5,.,TGTGCCAGCAGCCCCATGCTGGGAGGATTGTACCAAGAGACCCAGTACTTC,CASSPMLGGLYQETQYF
TRBV5-5,once,TRBJ1-6,.,TGTGCCAGCAGCTTGCCGACAGGCAGCTCCTATAATTCACCCCTCCACTTT,CASSLPTGSSYNSPLHF
TRBV15,.,TRBJ1-1,.,TGTGCCACCAGCAGAGATCAGGCAGGGCTGAACACTGAAGCTTTCTTT,CATSRDQAGLNTEAFF
TRBV18,.,TRBJ2-3,TRBD2,TGTGCCAGCTCACGGACGACTAGCGGGGGGGCCGATACGCAGTATTTT,CASSRTTSGGADTQYF
TRBV11-2,.,TRBJ1-1,.,TGTGCCAGCAGCTCCAGGGGAAGAGACACTGAAGCTTTCTTT,CASSSRGRDTEAFF
TRBV4-3,.,TRBJ2-1,.,TGCGCCAGCAGCCAAGAGAGGGGGAACTACAATGAGCAGTTCTTC,CASSQERGNYNEQFF
TRBV6-1,.,TRBJ1-3,.,TGTGCCAGCAGTTATCTGAGCTCTGGAAACACCATATATTTT,CASSYLSSGNTIYF
TRBV18,.,TRBJ1-1,.,TGTGCCAGCTCACCAACGTCTGGCAGGAACACTGAAGCTTTCTTT,CASSPTSGRNTEAFF
TRBV4-1,.,TRBJ1-1,.,TGCGCCAGCAGCCGAGCCCCCGGGAATTCGAACACTGAAGCTTTCTTT,CASSRAPGNSNTEAFF
TRBV19,many,TRBJ1-5,.,TGTGCCAGTAGTATAGTATCTCAGCCCCAGCATTTT,CASSIVSQPQHF
TRBV2,.,TRBJ2-5,TRBD1,TGTGCCAGCAAGACAGGGGGTTTACAAGAGACCCAGTACTTC,CASKTGGLQETQYF
TRBV19,.,TRBJ2-7,.,TGTGCCAGTAGTATTACAGGGAGATTCTACGAGCAGTACTTC,CASSITGRFYEQYF
TRBV19,.,TRBJ1-2,.,TGTGCCAGTAGTCCTTTGGTCGGGGGTGGCTATGGCTACACCTTC,CASSPLVGGGYGYTF
TRBV6-1,.,TRBJ1-1,.,TGTGCCAGCAGTGAAGAGTGGCAGGGGAGAACTGAAGCTTTCTTT,CASSEEWQGRTEAFF
TRBV5-6,.,TRBJ2-1,TRBD1,TGTGCCAGCAGCTTGGGGACAGGGGCTTCAAATGAGCAGTTCTTC,CASSLGTGASNEQFF
TRBV6-5,.,TRBJ1-3,TRBD1,TGTGCCAGCAGCAGGGGGGAAGCTGGAAACACCATATATTTT,CASSRGEAGNTIYF
TRBV30,.,TRBJ1-1,.,TGTGCCTGGAGTGTCCAACACCTGAACACTGAAGCTTTCTTT,CAWSVQHLNTEAFF
TRBV19,.,TRBJ1-2,.,TGTGCCAGTAGCACCTCGCAGGGGAATTTTGGTGGCTACACCTTC,CASSTSQGNFGGYTF
TRBV27,.,TRBJ1-4,TRBD1,TGTGCCAGCAGTCCCTCAACAGGGGGCAATGAAAAACTGTTTTTT,CASSPSTGGNEKLFF
TRBV5-8,.,TRBJ1-5,.,TGTGCCAGCAGGACAGCGAGCTATAGCAATCAGCCCCAGCATTTT,CASRTASYSNQPQHF
TRBV1,.,TRBJ1-1,.,TGCACCAGCAGCCGCGGACAGGGGACTCGGGAGAGTGGCACTGAAGCTTTCTTT,CTSSRGQGTRESGTEAFF
TRBV29-1,.,TRBJ1-2,.,TGCAGCGTTGACGAGCGGGGTCCCGGGGACTATGGCTACACCTTC,CSVDERGPGDYGYTF
TRBV6-6,.,TRBJ2-7,.,TGTGCCAGCAGTTACTCACAGGGACAACAGGAGCAGTACTTC,CASSYSQGQQEQYF
TRBV28,.,TRBJ2-2,.,TGTGCCAGCACCCTCCTGAGCGAGAACACCGGGGAGCTGTTTTTT,CASTLLSENTGELFF
TRBV7-8,.,TRBJ2-2,TRBD2,TGTGCCAGCAGACCCCGGACTAGCGGGGCCGGGGAGCTGTTTTTT,CASRPRTSGAGELFF
TRBV12-3/TRBV12-4,.,TRBJ1-2,.,TGTGCCAGCAGGCCAGGGATTCAGAGCGGCTACACCTTC,CASRPGIQSGYTF
TRBV3-1/TRBV3-2,few,TRBJ2-5,TRBD2,TGTGCCAGCAGCCAAGGCGGGGGGATTGTAAGGACCCAGTACTTC,CASSQGGGIVRTQYF
TRBV20-1,.,TRBJ1-4,TRBD1,TGCAGTGCTAGTAACAGGGGTACTAATGAAAAACTGTTTTTT,CSASNRGTNEKLFF
TRBV7-8,.,TRBJ1-2,.,TGTGCCAGCAGCCCGCCGGGTGGGTTTGGCTACACCTTC,CASSPPGGFGYTF
TRBV2,.,TRBJ2-7,TRBD1,TGTGCCACTACGGGACAGGGCTACGAGCAGTACTTC,CATTGQGYEQYF
TRBV7-9,.,TRBJ2-3,TRBD2,TGTGCCAGCAGCTCGGGGACTAGCGGGGGCACAGATACGCAGTATTTT,CASSSGTSGGTDTQYF
TRBV7-9,.,TRBJ2-7,.,TGTGCCAGCAGCTTAGACGCTAGCGTCAACGAGCAGTACTTC,CASSLDASVNEQYF
TRBV5-1,once,TRBJ2-3,.,TGCGCCAGCAGCTTGGCAGGGACACCCACAGATACGCAGTATTTT,CASSLAGTPTDTQYF
TRBV15,.,TRBJ1-2,.,TGTGCCCGGGACTATGGCTACACCTTC,CARDYGYTF
TRBV15,once,TRBJ2-5,.,TGTGCCACCAGCAGAGATTACACCGTCCAAGAGACCCAGTACTTC,CATSRDYTVQETQYF
TRBV11-2,.,TRBJ1-2,.,TGTGCCACCACAAAACCGGGACCGGGCCCTTTTCAGCGGGATGGCTACACCTTC,CATTKPGPGPFQRDGYTF
TRBV30,.,TRBJ1-1,.,TGTGCCTGGAGTGTATTATCCAGGGTTGATACTGAAGCTTTCTTT,CAWSVLSRVDTEAFF
TRBV19,.,TRBJ1-1,TRBD1,TGTGCCAGTAGTAAACAGGGGCCAGGATACATGAACACTGAAGCTTTCTTT,CASSKQGPGYMNTEAFF
TRBV4-2,.,TRBJ2-4,.,TGTGCCAGCAGCCAAGAGCTAGCCGCCAAAAACATTCAGTACTTC,CASSQELAAKNIQYF
TRBV6-5,.,TRBJ2-7,TRBD1,TGTGCCAGCGGGGGTGACAGGGGTCTGGATGAGCAGTACTTC,CASGGDRGLDEQYF
TRBV6-5,.,TRBJ1-1,.,TGTGCCAGCAGTTATGGGGAGAGAACTGAAGCTTTCTTT,CASSYGERTEAFF
TRBV7-3,.,TRBJ1-5,.,TGTGCCAGCAGCTTAACGGGAGGACGGGGTCAGCCCCAGCATTTT,CASSLTGGRGQPQHF
TRBV27,.,TRBJ1-5,.,TGTGCCAGCAGTCCCGGGGATTTGCATTCAGCAGTCCAGCATTTT,CASSPGDLHSAVQHF
TRBV24-1,.,TRBJ1-2,.,TGTGCCACCAGTGATTTTGAGGGCGGCTACACCTTC,CATSDFEGGYTF
TRBV12-5,.,TRBJ1-1,TRBD1,TGTGCTAGTGGCGTATACAGGGGGAGCATGAACACTGAAGCTTTCTTT,CASGVYRGSMNTEAFF
TRBV7-8,.,TRBJ1-2,TRBD1,TGTGCCAGCGGCCCTCGACAGGGAGGTTATACCTACACCTTC,CASGPRQGGYTYTF
TRBV5-5,.,TRBJ1-2,.,TGTGCCAGCAGCTCGAGCCGTCCCTTGTCTAACTATGGCTACACCTTC,CASSSSRPLSNYGYTF
TRBV4-1,.,TRBJ1-2,.,TGCGCCAGCAGCCAAGTCAGAAGCTATGGCTACACCTTC,CASSQVRSYGYTF
TRBV2,many,TRBJ1-5,TRBD1,TGTGCCAGCAGTGCACAGGGGGCAAGGAGCAATCAGCCCCAGCATTTT,CASSAQGARSNQPQHF
TRBV5-5,.,TRBJ1-2,.,TGTGCCAGCAGCCTGGCAGGAGACTACGGCTACACCTTC,CASSLAGDYGYTF
TRBV5-1,.,TRBJ2-3,.,TGCGCCAGCAGCCAGGAAGGGGGATGGAGCACAGATACGCAGTATTTT,CASSQEGGWSTDTQYF
TRBV7-2,.,TRBJ1-2,.,TGTGCCAGCAGCTCCAACTTCATAAACTATGGCTACACCTTC,CASSSNFINYGYTF
TRBV14,.,TRBJ2-1,TRBD1,TGTGCCAGCAGCTACGACAGGGGGCGTAGGCTCCCGCTACGGAATGAGCAGTTCTTC,CASSYDRGRRLPLRNEQFF
TRBV12-3/TRBV12-4,.,TRBJ2-7,TRBD2,TGTGCCAGCAGACCGGGACTAGTTTACGAGCAGTACTTC,CASRPGLVYEQYF